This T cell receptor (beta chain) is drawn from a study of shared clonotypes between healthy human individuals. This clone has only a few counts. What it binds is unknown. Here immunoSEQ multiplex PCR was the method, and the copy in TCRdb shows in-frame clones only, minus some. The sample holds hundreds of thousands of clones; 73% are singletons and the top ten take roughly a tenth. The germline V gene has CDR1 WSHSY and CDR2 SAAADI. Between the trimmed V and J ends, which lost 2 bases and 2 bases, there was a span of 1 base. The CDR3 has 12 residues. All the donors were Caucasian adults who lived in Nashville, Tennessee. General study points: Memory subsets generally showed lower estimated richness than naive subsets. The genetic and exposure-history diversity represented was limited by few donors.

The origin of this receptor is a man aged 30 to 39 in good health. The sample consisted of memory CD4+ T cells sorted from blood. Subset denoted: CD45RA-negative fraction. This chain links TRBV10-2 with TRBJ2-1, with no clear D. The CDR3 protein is CASSEPYNEQFF. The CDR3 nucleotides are TGCGCCAGCAGTGAGCCCTACAATGAGCAGTTCTTC.